This note documents a single TCR beta chain sequence. The CDR3 extends over 14 amino acids. Germline-derived CDR1 and CDR2 are SNHLY and FYNNEI. V was clipped by 2 bases and J by 5 bases, with 12 bases between them. This specimen comes from a study of CD8 T cells in Susac syndrome. The RNA, 0.5 to 1 ug, was put through reverse transcription using random hexamers. One entry per CDR3 protein results from TCRdb running MiXCR on the immunoSEQ multiplex PCR reads. The sample contains over 350,000 distinct CDR3 sequences, approximately 89% of which appear only once. This rearrangement joins TRBV2 to TRBJ1-2, with D possibly matching TRBD1 (6 bases). The receptor comes from a human donor with multiple sclerosis. Material: CD8+ T cells from PBMCs. As DNA, the CDR3 is TGTGCCAGCAGTGAATGGACAGATTTATATGGCTACACCTTC. It encodes CASSEWTDLYGYTF.